Listed below are T cell receptor beta chains from one sample, sequenced in a study of regulatory T cells in long-lasting Graves disease. TCRdb processed the multiplex PCR reads anew with MiXCR; each CDR3 protein has one entry. This table has 200,000 to 250,000 distinct CDR3 sequences, roughly 20% appearing once. The same data also contributed to another study, on T cells in Graves' hyperthyroidism and ophthalmopathy.

Sequencing was performed on peripheral blood mononuclear cells (PBMCs), taken at new diagnosis, from a patient treated with antithyroid drugs. These receptors all stem from a woman in her twenties or thirties with Graves disease. The CDR3 runs from the conserved cysteine through the conserved F or W. D genes are given only for firm matches. Some rows have no size entry. The others give once, few or many, or a class for an expanded clone.

TRBJ2-7 | TRBD2 | TRBV28 | many | CASSSLAVTSYEQYF | TGTGCCAGCAGTTCACTAGCGGTTACCTCCTACGAGCAGTACTTC
TRBJ2-1 | TRBD1 | TRBV7-3 | many | CASSKGQGRYNEQFF | TGTGCCAGCAGCAAGGGACAGGGTCGCTACAATGAGCAGTTCTTC
TRBJ1-4 | - | TRBV28 | many | CASSYQNEKLFF | TGTGCCAGCAGTTACCAGAATGAAAAACTGTTTTTT
TRBJ1-5 | TRBD1 | TRBV19 | many | CASQDRGGQPQHF | TGTGCCAGCCAGGACAGGGGCGGCCAGCCCCAGCATTTT
TRBJ2-3 | - | TRBV30 | - | CAWSAGGDTQYF | TGTGCCTGGAGTGCCGGGGGTGATACGCAGTATTTT
TRBJ2-3 | - | TRBV20-1 | - | CSAWDGTSTDTQYF | TGCAGTGCCTGGGACGGAACTAGCACAGATACGCAGTATTTT
TRBJ2-5 | - | TRBV28 | many | CASSLGSLETQYF | TGTGCCAGCAGTTTGGGCTCACTAGAGACCCAGTACTTC
TRBJ1-6 | - | TRBV6-1 | many | CASSEGQHSPLHF | TGTGCCAGCAGTGAAGGGCAGCATTCACCCCTCCACTTT
TRBJ2-2 | TRBD2 | TRBV3-1 | many | CASSQRGAGLAGVNPGELFF | TGTGCCAGCAGCCAACGAGGAGCTGGACTAGCGGGAGTAAACCCCGGGGAGCTGTTTTTT
TRBJ1-5 | - | TRBV6-5 | - | CASSYKLGLEYSNQPQHF | TGTGCCAGCAGTTACAAGTTGGGGCTGGAGTATAGCAATCAGCCCCAGCATTTT
TRBJ2-2 | - | TRBV12-3/TRBV12-4 | - | CASSLSQALSAWELFF | TGTGCCAGCAGTTTATCCCAGGCACTATCAGCCTGGGAGCTGTTTTTT
TRBJ1-2 | - | TRBV13 | many | CASSPPEGGIDGYTF | TGTGCCAGCAGCCCCCCTGAAGGAGGGATAGATGGCTACACCTTC
TRBJ2-1 | - | TRBV6-2/TRBV6-3 | - | CASSFEGGGRLFDEQFF | TGTGCCAGCAGTTTTGAAGGTGGAGGGCGGCTATTCGATGAGCAGTTCTTC
TRBJ1-6 | TRBD1 | TRBV6-1 | many | CASSPQGIPLHF | TGTGCCAGCAGCCCACAGGGGATACCCCTCCACTTT
TRBJ2-2 | - | TRBV6-1 | many | CASMDRNTGELFF | TGTGCCAGCATGGATCGGAACACCGGGGAGCTGTTTTTT
TRBJ2-2 | - | TRBV2 | many | CASSELGYTGELFF | TGTGCCAGCAGTGAACTAGGTTACACCGGGGAGCTGTTTTTT
TRBJ1-6 | - | TRBV11-2 | - | CASSRRPGVNSPLHF | TGTGCCAGCAGCCGAAGGCCGGGAGTTAATTCACCCCTCCACTTT
TRBJ2-1 | TRBD2 | TRBV2 | many | CASSVVAGGPYNEQFF | TGTGCCAGCAGTGTAGTCGCGGGAGGGCCGTACAATGAGCAGTTCTTC
TRBJ2-7 | TRBD1 | TRBV6-2/TRBV6-3 | - | CASSEGDSQIYEQYF | TGTGCCAGCAGTGAGGGGGACAGCCAAATCTACGAGCAGTACTTC
TRBJ1-1 | TRBD1 | TRBV30 | - | CAWRDRDTEAFF | TGTGCCTGGCGAGACAGGGACACTGAAGCTTTCTTT
TRBJ1-1 | - | TRBV5-1 | many | CASSSGSLRTEAFF | TGCGCCAGCAGCTCGGGGAGCTTGAGGACTGAAGCTTTCTTT
TRBJ1-2 | TRBD1 | TRBV7-8 | - | CASSLAGQRNYGYTF | TGTGCCAGCAGCTTAGCGGGACAGCGAAACTATGGCTACACCTTC
TRBJ2-1 | TRBD2 | TRBV6-2/TRBV6-3 | few | CASRGLYPRNEQFF | TGTGCCAGCAGGGGACTATACCCCCGAAATGAGCAGTTCTTC
TRBJ2-5 | - | TRBV19 | - | CASSMGVQETQYF | TGTGCCAGTAGTATGGGCGTCCAAGAGACCCAGTACTTC
TRBJ2-5 | - | TRBV6-9 | many | CASSYTSGTPGLETQYF | TGTGCCAGCAGTTACACCTCGGGGACACCAGGTCTGGAGACCCAGTACTTC
TRBJ1-5 | - | TRBV6-1 | many | CASSEARRLAQTQPQHF | TGTGCCAGCAGTGAAGCGCGCAGATTGGCCCAGACTCAGCCCCAGCATTTT
TRBJ1-3 | - | TRBV20-1 | many | CSASSGSSGNTIYF | TGCAGTGCTAGTTCGGGGTCCTCTGGAAACACCATATATTTT
TRBJ2-7 | - | TRBV10-2 | many | CASSASSYEQYF | TGCGCCAGCAGTGCCTCTTCCTACGAGCAGTACTTC